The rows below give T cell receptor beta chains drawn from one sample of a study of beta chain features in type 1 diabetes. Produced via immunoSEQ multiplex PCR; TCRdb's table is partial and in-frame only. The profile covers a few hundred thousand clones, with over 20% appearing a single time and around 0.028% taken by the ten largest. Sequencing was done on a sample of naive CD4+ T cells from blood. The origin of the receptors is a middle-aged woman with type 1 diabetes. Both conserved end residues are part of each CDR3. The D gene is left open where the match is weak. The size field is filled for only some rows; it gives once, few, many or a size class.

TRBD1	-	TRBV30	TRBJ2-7	CAATSGTAAYEQYF	TGTGCCGCCACCTCCGGGACAGCAGCCTACGAGCAGTACTTC
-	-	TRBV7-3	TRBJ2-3	CASSFGTLSTDTQYF	TGTGCCAGCAGCTTCGGGACACTTAGCACAGATACGCAGTATTTT
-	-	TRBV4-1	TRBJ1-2	CASTVGSGEYGYTF	TGCGCCAGCACCGTAGGGTCGGGGGAATATGGCTACACCTTC
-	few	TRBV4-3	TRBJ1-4	CASSQGGANEKLFF	TGCGCCAGCAGCCAAGGCGGGGCTAATGAAAAACTGTTTTTT
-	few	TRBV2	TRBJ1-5	CASGRFVNQPQHF	TGTGCCAGCGGCAGGTTCGTCAATCAGCCCCAGCATTTT
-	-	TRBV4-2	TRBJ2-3	CASSLRSGLTDTQYF	TGTGCCAGCAGCCTGCGGAGCGGGCTTACAGATACGCAGTATTTT
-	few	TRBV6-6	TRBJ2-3	CAARMGPDTQYF	TGTGCAGCCCGAATGGGGCCAGATACGCAGTATTTT
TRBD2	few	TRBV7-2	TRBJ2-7	CASSPPTSGRHEQYF	TGTGCCAGCAGCCCACCTACTAGCGGGAGACACGAGCAGTACTTC
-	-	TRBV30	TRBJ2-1	CAWRSPGYVWQFF	TGTGCCTGGAGGTCCCCGGGGTACGTATGGCAGTTCTTC
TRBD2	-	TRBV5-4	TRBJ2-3	CASSPVAGGPVDTQYF	TGTGCCAGCAGCCCTGTAGCGGGAGGGCCAGTAGATACGCAGTATTTT
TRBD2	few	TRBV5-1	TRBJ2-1	CASSLAGPGGIYNEQFF	TGCGCCAGCAGCTTGGCGGGACCGGGAGGGATCTACAATGAGCAGTTCTTC
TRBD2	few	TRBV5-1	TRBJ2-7	CASSLVASGNYEQYF	TGCGCCAGCAGCTTGGTAGCTAGCGGGAACTACGAGCAGTACTTC
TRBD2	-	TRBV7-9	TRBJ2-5	CASSFPGLDPTQYF	TGTGCCAGCAGCTTTCCGGGACTAGATCCGACCCAGTACTTC
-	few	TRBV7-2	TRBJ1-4	CASSLNEKLFF	TGTGCCAGCAGCCTTAATGAAAAACTGTTTTTT
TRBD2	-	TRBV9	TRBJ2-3	CASSFGLADTQYF	TGTGCCAGCAGCTTCGGACTAGCGGATACGCAGTATTTT
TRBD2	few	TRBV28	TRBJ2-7	CASSSGRPYEQYF	TGTGCCAGCAGTTCCGGGAGGCCCTACGAGCAGTACTTC
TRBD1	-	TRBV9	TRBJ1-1	CASSTGQGLTEAFF	TGTGCCAGCAGCACAGGACAGGGACTAACTGAAGCTTTCTTT
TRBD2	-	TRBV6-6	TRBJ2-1	CASSYSIAGEQFF	TGTGCCAGCAGTTACTCGATAGCGGGGGAGCAGTTCTTC
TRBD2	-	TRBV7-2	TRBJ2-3	CASSVLAGRTDTQYF	TGTGCCAGCAGCGTCCTAGCGGGGCGCACAGATACGCAGTATTTT
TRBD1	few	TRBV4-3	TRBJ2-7	CASSQEGQGAYEQYF	TGCGCCAGCAGCCAAGAGGGACAGGGGGCCTACGAGCAGTACTTC
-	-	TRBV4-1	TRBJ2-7	CASSQESTENYEQYF	TGCGCCAGCAGCCAAGAATCAACAGAAAACTACGAGCAGTACTTC
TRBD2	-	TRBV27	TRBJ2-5	CASSSREGETQYF	TGTGCCAGCAGTTCCAGGGAGGGAGAGACCCAGTACTTC
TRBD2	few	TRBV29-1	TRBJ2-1	CSATGTSGIGNEQFF	TGCAGCGCCACCGGGACTAGCGGGATAGGGAATGAGCAGTTCTTC
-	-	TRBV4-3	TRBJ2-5	CASSQGGVRAKETQYF	TGCGCCAGCAGCCAAGGCGGAGTCAGGGCAAAGGAGACCCAGTACTTC
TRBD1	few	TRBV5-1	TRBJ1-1	CASSSLPDRGSEAFF	TGCGCCAGCAGCTCACTCCCAGACAGGGGATCTGAAGCTTTCTTT
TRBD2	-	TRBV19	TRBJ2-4	CASSPRRREADIQYF	TGTGCCAGTAGTCCCCGGCGGCGGGAGGCGGACATTCAGTACTTC
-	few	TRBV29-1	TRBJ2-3	CSVARRTDTDTQYF	TGCAGCGTTGCTCGTCGGACAGACACAGATACGCAGTATTTT
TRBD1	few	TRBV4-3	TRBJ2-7	CASSPGTGGTGKQYF	TGCGCCAGCAGCCCCGGGACAGGGGGCACGGGCAAGCAGTACTTC
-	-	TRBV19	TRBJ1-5	CASSIYGRSQHF	TGTGCCAGTAGTATATACGGGAGAAGCCAGCATTTT
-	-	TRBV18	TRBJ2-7	CASSTDRSGEQYF	TGTGCCAGCTCAACAGACAGGTCAGGAGAGCAGTACTTC
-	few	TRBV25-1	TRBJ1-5	CASSLDTVNQPQHF	TGTGCCAGCAGCCTCGATACGGTAAATCAGCCCCAGCATTTT
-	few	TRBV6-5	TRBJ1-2	CASRPLGGGYTF	TGTGCCAGCAGACCTCTCGGGGGTGGCTACACCTTC
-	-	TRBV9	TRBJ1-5	CASSVATEQPQHF	TGTGCCAGCAGCGTAGCTACAGAACAGCCCCAGCATTTT
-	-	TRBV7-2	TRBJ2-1	CASSINNEQFF	TGTGCCAGCAGCATCAACAATGAGCAGTTCTTC